A single sample gave rise to the 32 T cell receptor beta chains below, sequenced in a study of blood T cell repertoires in COVID-19. Sequencing used immunoSEQ multiplex PCR; TCRdb keeps in-frame clones, though not all of them. The table includes more than 300,000 clones, around 90% detected once. Sequenced sample: PBMCs or T cells enriched from blood (not recorded which). All receptors come from a woman aged 25 to 45 who had recovered from COVID-19.

The CDR3 loop is CASSETGRDGYTF. The CDR3 DNA sequence: TGTGCCAGCAGTGAAACTGGTCGGGATGGCTACACCTTC. The rearrangement joins TRBV6-1 to TRBJ1-2; no clear D gene. Trimming took 2 bases from V and 6 from J, leaving 10 bases between them. CDR1 MNHNS and CDR2 SASEGT come from the germline V gene. CDR3 size: 13 residues.

The chain is built from TRBV7-3 and TRBJ2-2; maybe TRBD2 (6 bases). V was clipped by 2 bases and J by 7 bases, with 14 bases between them. The CDR3 is 15 amino acids. Germline-derived CDR1 and CDR2 are SGHTA and FQGTGA. CDR3 in DNA: TGTGCCAGCAGCTTACGAGTAGCCGGGGGCGGGGAGCTGTTTTTT. It encodes CASSLRVAGGGELFF.

The chain couples TRBV7-2 to TRBJ1-5; D is uncertain. The V and J ends lost 1 base and 6 bases respectively, with 10 bases between them. The germline gives CDR1 SGHTA, CDR2 FQGNSA. This CDR3 contains 14 residues. The CDR3 DNA reads as TGTGCCAGCAGCTTAGATCGGCCGGGTCAGCCCCAGCATTTT. Protein product: CASSLDRPGQPQHF.

V usage is TRBV5-8 and J usage is TRBJ1-2; 7 bases fit TRBD1. Germline values: CDR1 SGHTS, CDR2 YDEGEE. The ends lost 4 bases at V and 3 bases at J; junction bases unmatched: 9. The CDR3 loop spans 15 amino acids. DNA for the CDR3: TGTGCCAGCAGCCGGGGACAGCCTGGGTACTATGGCTACACCTTC. Its protein product is CASSRGQPGYYGYTF.

This sequence joins TRBV6-2 or TRBV6-3 and TRBJ1-1; D is unresolved. Trimming cost V 0 bases and J 3 bases, with 11 bases left between them. The CDR3 sequence is 15 residues long. Germline V gene lookup returns CDR1 MNHEY and CDR2 SVGEGT. CDR3 bases: TGTGCCAGCAGTTACTCCAGGAGGCGGGACACTGAAGCTTTCTTT. As protein: CASSYSRRRDTEAFF.

In its sample, this clone was seen once. The CDR3 loop is CASSPSGGWGTEAFF. CDR3 nucleotide sequence: TGTGCCAGCAGTCCCTCGGGGGGGTGGGGCACTGAAGCTTTCTTT. The chain couples TRBV27 to TRBJ1-1; a weak D match, TRBD1 (5 bases). This CDR3 region has 15 residues. V gave up 5 bases and J gave up 4 bases, with 17 bases separating them. Germline CDR1 MNHEY, CDR2 SMNVEV (reference sequence).

The chain links TRBV6-1 to TRBJ2-5; possibly TRBD2 for D (5 bases). The CDR3 covers 16 residues. The V gene's germline CDR1 is MNHNS and CDR2 SASEGT. The V end was cut by 3 bases, the J end by 0 bases, with 14 bases between. CDR3 loop: CASSDRTQQDQETQYF. For the CDR3, the DNA is TGTGCCAGCAGTGATCGGACTCAACAAGACCAAGAGACCCAGTACTTC.

This sequence joins TRBV28 and TRBJ1-1; a possible D gene is TRBD1 (5 bases). The CDR3 consists of 11 residues. From germline, CDR1 is MDHEN and CDR2 SYDVKM. V dropped 3 bases and J dropped 11 bases, with 10 bases sitting between them. The CDR3 loop is CASSFSGVAFF. For the CDR3, the DNA is TGTGCCAGCAGTTTTTCGGGGGTGGCTTTCTTT.

In this sample, this clone turned up a few times. The CDR3 DNA follows: TGTGCCAGCTCACCCCGCCCCTCAACAGGGGGCGCGTCCTACGAGCAGTACTTC. Residues: CASSPRPSTGGASYEQYF. V usage is TRBV18 and J usage is TRBJ2-7; 9 bases are a match to TRBD1. The CDR3 totals 18 residues. Germline V CDR1 and CDR2: KGHSH, LQKENI. V shed 3 bases, J shed 1 base, and the junction held 13 bases outside the gene matches.

The V and J genes are TRBV27 and TRBJ2-1; the D gene is possibly TRBD2 (7 bases). V was shortened by 4 bases and J by 5 bases, with 18 bases between the two germline ends. Germline V lookup: CDR1 MNHEY, CDR2 SMNVEV (reference sequence). This CDR3 has 16 amino acids. CDR3 protein: CASSSPLGGGDNEQFF. The CDR3 DNA follows: TGTGCCAGCAGTTCCCCCTTAGGGGGGGGCGACAATGAGCAGTTCTTC.

This chain links TRBV4-3 with TRBJ1-6; D is unclear. Germline V gene data show CDR1 as LGHNA and CDR2 as YSLEER. The CDR3 extends over 13 amino acids. V was cut by 0 bases and J by 8 bases, with 5 bases left in between. As DNA, the CDR3 is TGCGCCAGCAGCCAAGATCGTTATTCACCCCTCCACTTT. This sequence encodes CASSQDRYSPLHF.

A few counts support this clone. The rearrangement links TRBV5-1 to TRBJ1-6; tentatively, D is TRBD1 (5 bases). Germline lookup yields CDR1 SGHRS and CDR2 YFSETQ. CDR3 size: 14 residues. The germline V and J ends were trimmed by 1 base and 10 bases, with 12 bases remaining between them. The CDR3 sequence is CASSLLGHGSPLHF. The CDR3 coding sequence is TGCGCCAGCAGCTTGTTAGGACACGGGTCACCCCTCCACTTT.

This clone has a single count. As DNA, the CDR3 is TGTGCCAGCTCACCAGCAGGGAAGAGCAATCAGCCCCAGCATTTT. Residues: CASSPAGKSNQPQHF. The chain couples TRBV18 to TRBJ1-5, with TRBD1 as a possible D gene (5 bases). Trimming left V 2 bases short and J 1 base short, with 9 bases between. The CDR3 is 15 residues long. Germline CDR1 reads KGHSH; CDR2 reads LQKENI.

The gene calls are TRBV14 and TRBJ2-7; D ambiguous. The V gene lost 0 bases and the J gene lost 3 bases, with 9 bases spanning the gap. In germline, CDR1 is SGHDN, CDR2 FVKESK. The CDR3 totals 14 residues. CDR3 bases: TGTGCCAGCAGCCAAGAAGCTTCCCGCTACGAGCAGTACTTC. Its protein is CASSQEASRYEQYF.

The chain has TRBV9 and TRBJ2-7; D not certain. In germline, CDR1 is SGDLS, CDR2 YYNGEE. Trimming left V 2 bases short and J 7 bases short, with 13 bases between. This CDR3 has 13 amino acids. The CDR3 nucleotides are TGTGCCAGCAGCGTTAGTTCGAGTGCAGAGCAGTACTTC. It codes for CASSVSSSAEQYF.

This chain connects TRBV11-2 to TRBJ1-1; 9 bases are a match to TRBD1. The germline CDR1 and CDR2 sequences are SGHAT and FQNNGV. The CDR3 sequence is 13 residues long. The trim removed 4 bases at V and 4 bases at J, leaving 1 base unmatched. The DNA of the CDR3 is TGTGCCAGCAGCTCACAGGGGGCCACTGAAGCTTTCTTT. Amino acids: CASSSQGATEAFF.

This clone was recorded only once. This chain uses TRBV5-5 with TRBJ2-1; 9 positions match TRBD1. CDR1 and CDR2 (germline): SGHKS, YYEKEE (reference sequence). With V trimmed by 0 bases and J by 4 bases, 5 bases remained unmatched. CDR3 length: 16 amino acids. The CDR3 loop reads CASSLDLGQGYNEQFF. The CDR3 nucleotides read TGTGCCAGCAGCTTGGATTTGGGACAGGGTTACAATGAGCAGTTCTTC.

This chain joins TRBV2 and TRBJ1-1, with 8 bases aligning to TRBD1. Germline CDR1 and CDR2: SNHLY and FYNNEI. CDR3 length: 18 residues. J was trimmed by 1 base and V by 6 bases; bases with no gene match: 16. The CDR3 protein is CASSRDRGPATGNTEAFF. The DNA of the CDR3 is TGTGCCAGCAGCCGCGACAGGGGACCAGCAACGGGGAACACTGAAGCTTTCTTT.

The CDR3 bases are TGTGCCATCAGTGTTCTCGGGACAGCGAACACCGGGGAGCTGTTTTTT. This codes for CAISVLGTANTGELFF. The V and J genes are TRBV10-3 and TRBJ2-2; 7 nucleotides line up with TRBD1. This CDR3 is 16 amino acids long. Germline V CDR1 and CDR2: ENHRY, SYGVKD. The trim removed 4 bases at V and 0 bases at J, leaving 5 bases unmatched.

V and J are TRBV2 and TRBJ2-3; a possible D gene is TRBD2 (7 bases). The CDR3 has 17 residues. Per the germline V gene, CDR1 is SNHLY and CDR2 is FYNNEI. The germline V and J ends were trimmed by 7 bases and 0 bases, with 20 bases remaining between them. The CDR3 sequence: CASTWGGAASSTDTQYF. The DNA for the CDR3 is TGTGCCAGCACCTGGGGGGGGGCAGCCTCTAGCACAGATACGCAGTATTTT.

This chain joins TRBV7-2 and TRBJ2-3, with no clear D. CDR1 is SGHTA, CDR2 FQGNSA, per germline. This CDR3 region has 16 residues. V lost 0 bases and J lost 1, with 11 bases in between. CDR3 region: CASSLAFTGGTDTQYF. In DNA, the CDR3 is TGTGCCAGCAGCTTAGCTTTTACCGGAGGCACAGATACGCAGTATTTT.

The chain links TRBV9 to TRBJ2-7, with D tentatively TRBD2 (6 bases). The CDR3 is made up of 13 amino acids. From germline, CDR1 is SGDLS and CDR2 YYNGEE. V dropped 4 bases and J dropped 9 bases, with 17 bases sitting between them. CDR3 nucleotides: TGTGCCAGCAGCTCCTCCATGGGGGAGGTGCAGTACTTC. Protein product: CASSSSMGEVQYF.

V and J are TRBV19 and TRBJ1-5; TRBD1 aligns across 8 bases. J lost 0 bases, V lost 9 bases, and 16 bases had no gene match. CDR1 LNHDA and CDR2 SQIVND come from the germline V gene (reference sequence). The CDR3 length is 18 residues. As DNA, the CDR3 is TGTGCCAGCCGAGACCCCGGGACAGGTACCTATAGCAATCAGCCCCAGCATTTT. Amino acids: CASRDPGTGTYSNQPQHF.

Only one count was recorded for this clone. The J gene is TRBJ1-1, the V gene TRBV4-1; 7 nucleotides line up with TRBD1. The CDR3 covers 14 residues. From germline, CDR1 is MGHRA and CDR2 YSYEKL. The junction had 5 bases not matched to a gene; V was cut back by 1 base and J by 6 bases. CDR3 residues: CASSQVSRGSEAFF. In DNA, the CDR3 is TGCGCCAGCAGCCAAGTCTCCAGGGGGTCTGAAGCTTTCTTT.

This chain joins TRBV18 and TRBJ1-5; D unclear. Germline assignment: CDR1 KGHSH and CDR2 LQKENI. The CDR3 sequence is 13 residues long. Trimming cost V 3 bases and J 3 bases, with 6 bases left between them. CDR3 in DNA: TGTGCCAGCTCACCTGACACCAATCAGCCCCAGCATTTT. Translation: CASSPDTNQPQHF.

The CDR3 nucleotides read TGTGCCAGTAGTCTTAGACAGGGAAGCTCTGGAAACACCATATATTTT. It codes for CASSLRQGSSGNTIYF. The chain couples TRBV19 to TRBJ1-3; 7 bases match TRBD1. V trimming: 5 bases; J trimming: 0 bases; junction bases outside the gene matches: 7. The germline V gene has CDR1 LNHDA and CDR2 SQIVND (reference sequence). CDR3 length equals 16 residues.

The V call is TRBV5-1, the J call TRBJ2-2, with TRBD1 as a possible D gene (5 bases). V lost 1 base, J lost 6 bases, and 7 bases lay in between. CDR3 length: 13 residues. Germline assignment: CDR1 SGHRS and CDR2 YFSETQ. The CDR3 DNA sequence: TGCGCCAGCAGCTTGAAGGGGCCCGGGGAGCTGTTTTTT. It encodes CASSLKGPGELFF. The full variable domain, rest sourced from reference TRBV5-1 and TRBJ2-2, is KAGVTQTPRYLIKTRGQQVTLSCSPISGHRSVSWYQQTPGQGLQFLFEYFSETQRNKGNFPGRFSGRQFSNSRSEMNVSTLELGDSALYLCASSLKGPGELFFGEGSRLTVL.

For this clone: Other DNA sequences in this sample translate to the same CDR3. The rearrangement uses TRBV29-1 and TRBJ1-5; D might be TRBD1 (5 bases). Trimming pared 6 bases from V and 0 bases from J, leaving 9 bases between. Germline V CDR1 and CDR2: SQVTM, ANQGSEA. The CDR3 runs 13 residues. Here the CDR3 reads CSVGENSNQPQHF. The DNA for the CDR3 is TGCAGCGTAGGGGAAAATAGCAATCAGCCCCAGCATTTT.

V and J are TRBV19 and TRBJ1-1; no clear D gene. Trimming stripped 3 bases from V and 1 base from J, with 9 bases between. There are 14 residues in the CDR3. Germline lookup yields CDR1 LNHDA and CDR2 SQIVND (reference sequence). In nucleotides, the CDR3 is TGTGCCAGTAGTATTATATTCAGGAACACTGAAGCTTTCTTT. Residues: CASSIIFRNTEAFF.

The table lists this clone with a count of one. Written as DNA, the CDR3 is TGTGCCAGTAGTATCGGACAGGGGGCGCGAGGTCTCGAGCAGTACTTC. Amino acid sequence: CASSIGQGARGLEQYF. The chain links TRBV19 to TRBJ2-7; 11 positions match TRBD1. V lost 3 bases, J lost 6 bases, and 10 bases stayed unmatched. The germline V gene encodes CDR1 LNHDA and CDR2 SQIVND (reference sequence). The CDR3 has 16 residues.

This chain uses TRBV27 with TRBJ2-3; D is possibly TRBD2 (5 bases). From germline, CDR1 is MNHEY and CDR2 SMNVEV (reference sequence). Trimming left V 6 bases short and J 6 bases short, with 13 bases between. The CDR3 spans 13 residues. The CDR3 reads CASRPGGWDTQYF. The CDR3 coding sequence is TGTGCCAGCAGACCCGGCGGGTGGGATACGCAGTATTTT.

The V gene is TRBV5-6, the J gene TRBJ2-3, with D hard to call. The V end was cut by 6 bases, the J end by 6 bases, with 11 bases between. The CDR3 is 12 amino acids. Germline CDR1 and CDR2: SGHDT and YYEEEE. DNA of the CDR3: TGTGCCAGCACCCGCGGTCGGGATACGCAGTATTTT. Protein product: CASTRGRDTQYF.